The rows below give T cell receptor beta chains drawn from one sample of a study of T cell responses to AZD1222 COVID-19 vaccine. Only in-frame clones appear in the TCRdb table, and some are missing; sequencing was by immunoSEQ multiplex PCR. The sample yields approximately 100,000 clones, 87% seen once. The source material was peripheral blood, sampled on day 0 of AZD1222 vaccination. The receptor source for this set is an adult in good health. The CDR3 runs from the conserved cysteine through the conserved F or W. The D gene is left open where the match is weak. Clone size is given for some rows only: seen once, a few or many times, or a class if the clone is expanded.

d_gene: TRBD1
abundance: .
v_gene: TRBV5-1
j_gene: TRBJ2-1
CDR3nt: TGCGCCAGCAGCCCGGGACAGGAGAACAATGAGCAGTTCTTC
CDR3aa: CASSPGQENNEQFF

d_gene: .
abundance: .
v_gene: TRBV5-1
j_gene: TRBJ2-5
CDR3nt: TGCGCCAGCAGACTTGGGCAACAAGAGACCCAGTACTTC
CDR3aa: CASRLGQQETQYF

d_gene: .
abundance: .
v_gene: TRBV28
j_gene: TRBJ2-1
CDR3nt: TGTGCCAGCAGTTTGGGCGGGACCCACAATGAGCAGTTCTTC
CDR3aa: CASSLGGTHNEQFF

d_gene: .
abundance: .
v_gene: TRBV12-5
j_gene: TRBJ2-7
CDR3nt: TGTGCTAGTGGTTTGGCCCAGGGAACACTACGAGCGGAGGAGCAGTACTTC
CDR3aa: CASGLAQGTLRAEEQYF

d_gene: .
abundance: .
v_gene: TRBV5-1
j_gene: TRBJ2-5
CDR3nt: TGCGCCAGCAGCTTAGGAGGCCAGGAAGAGACCCAGTACTTC
CDR3aa: CASSLGGQEETQYF

d_gene: TRBD2
abundance: .
v_gene: TRBV4-2
j_gene: TRBJ2-1
CDR3nt: TGTGCCAGCAGCCGAGTAGCGGGGGACTACAATGAGCAGTTCTTC
CDR3aa: CASSRVAGDYNEQFF

d_gene: TRBD2
abundance: .
v_gene: TRBV5-4
j_gene: TRBJ2-2
CDR3nt: TGTGCCAGCAGACCGGGACTAGCGGGAGCGAACACCGGGGAGCTGTTTTTT
CDR3aa: CASRPGLAGANTGELFF

d_gene: .
abundance: .
v_gene: TRBV12-3/TRBV12-4
j_gene: TRBJ1-4
CDR3nt: TGTGCCAGCAGTCGAGCTGAAAAACTGTTTTTT
CDR3aa: CASSRAEKLFF

d_gene: TRBD2
abundance: .
v_gene: TRBV5-5
j_gene: TRBJ2-3
CDR3nt: TGTGCCAGCAGCTTGGAGGGGACTAGCGGGATGGGCACAGATACGCAGTATTTT
CDR3aa: CASSLEGTSGMGTDTQYF

d_gene: .
abundance: once
v_gene: TRBV19
j_gene: TRBJ2-3
CDR3nt: TGTGCCAGTAGAAACACAGATACGCAGTATTTT
CDR3aa: CASRNTDTQYF

d_gene: TRBD1
abundance: once
v_gene: TRBV2
j_gene: TRBJ1-1
CDR3nt: TGTGCCAGCGGAAGGACAGGGTCCTTCACTGAAGCTTTCTTT
CDR3aa: CASGRTGSFTEAFF

d_gene: .
abundance: .
v_gene: TRBV28
j_gene: TRBJ2-7
CDR3nt: TGTGCCAGCAAGCAGGGTAACTACGAGCAGTACTTC
CDR3aa: CASKQGNYEQYF

d_gene: .
abundance: .
v_gene: TRBV7-9
j_gene: TRBJ1-6
CDR3nt: TGTGCCAGCAGCTTAGAATTGAAATCACCCCTCCACTTT
CDR3aa: CASSLELKSPLHF

d_gene: .
abundance: .
v_gene: TRBV12-5
j_gene: TRBJ2-5
CDR3nt: TGTGCTAGTGGGGCTACAGGGATGGCAGGGACCCAGTACTTC
CDR3aa: CASGATGMAGTQYF

d_gene: .
abundance: .
v_gene: TRBV19
j_gene: TRBJ1-3
CDR3nt: TGTGCCAGTAGTTATCTAGGGCGAGACAACACCATATATTTT
CDR3aa: CASSYLGRDNTIYF

d_gene: .
abundance: .
v_gene: TRBV10-3
j_gene: TRBJ2-2
CDR3nt: TGTGCCATACAGACAGACACCGGGGAGCTGTTTTTT
CDR3aa: CAIQTDTGELFF

d_gene: TRBD1
abundance: .
v_gene: TRBV7-6
j_gene: TRBJ1-5
CDR3nt: TGTGCCAGCAGCACAGGGCAGGGGGCAAGCAATCAGCCCCAGCATTTT
CDR3aa: CASSTGQGASNQPQHF

d_gene: .
abundance: .
v_gene: TRBV9
j_gene: TRBJ2-7
CDR3nt: TGTGCCAGCAGCGTATATGGGGGGTCCGAGCAGTACTTC
CDR3aa: CASSVYGGSEQYF

d_gene: .
abundance: .
v_gene: TRBV30
j_gene: TRBJ2-1
CDR3nt: TGTGCCTGGAGTGTAAACGGGGTCTACAATGAGCAGTTCTTC
CDR3aa: CAWSVNGVYNEQFF

d_gene: TRBD1
abundance: once
v_gene: TRBV5-1
j_gene: TRBJ2-7
CDR3nt: TGCGCCAGCAGCCCGGGACAGCGTGACTACGAGCAGTACTTC
CDR3aa: CASSPGQRDYEQYF

d_gene: .
abundance: .
v_gene: TRBV5-1
j_gene: TRBJ2-3
CDR3nt: TGCGCCAGCAGCTCCGGCTCCGGAAGGGCTACAGATACGCAGTATTTT
CDR3aa: CASSSGSGRATDTQYF

d_gene: .
abundance: .
v_gene: TRBV6-5
j_gene: TRBJ2-3
CDR3nt: TGTGCCAGCAGCCGGGGGTTGAGCACAGATACGCAGTATTTT
CDR3aa: CASSRGLSTDTQYF

d_gene: .
abundance: .
v_gene: TRBV6-5
j_gene: TRBJ1-1
CDR3nt: TGTGCCAGCCGCCTGGGAAACACTGAAGCTTTCTTT
CDR3aa: CASRLGNTEAFF

d_gene: TRBD1
abundance: few
v_gene: TRBV15
j_gene: TRBJ2-7
CDR3nt: TGTGCCACCAGCAGAGAACGACAGGGAACGTTTGGGTCCTACGAGCAGTACTTC
CDR3aa: CATSRERQGTFGSYEQYF

d_gene: .
abundance: .
v_gene: TRBV6-5
j_gene: TRBJ2-2
CDR3nt: TGTGCCAGCAGTTACTCGACGATTAACACCGGGGAGCTGTTTTTT
CDR3aa: CASSYSTINTGELFF

d_gene: .
abundance: .
v_gene: TRBV27
j_gene: TRBJ2-1
CDR3nt: TGTGCCAGCAGTTTTCTGCGGAGCCGATCCTCCTACAATGAGCAGTTCTTC
CDR3aa: CASSFLRSRSSYNEQFF

d_gene: TRBD1
abundance: .
v_gene: TRBV27
j_gene: TRBJ1-6
CDR3nt: TGTGCCAGCAGTTTAAGGGGGACAGGGGGCACCCCCCCCCTCCACTTT
CDR3aa: CASSLRGTGGTPPLHF

d_gene: .
abundance: .
v_gene: TRBV4-1
j_gene: TRBJ1-2
CDR3nt: TGCGCCAGCAGCCAGCCCGACGGACACTATGGCTACACCTTC
CDR3aa: CASSQPDGHYGYTF

d_gene: .
abundance: .
v_gene: TRBV7-8
j_gene: TRBJ2-7
CDR3nt: TGTGCCAGCAGCTCGCTACATAGCTCCTACGAGCAGTACTTC
CDR3aa: CASSSLHSSYEQYF